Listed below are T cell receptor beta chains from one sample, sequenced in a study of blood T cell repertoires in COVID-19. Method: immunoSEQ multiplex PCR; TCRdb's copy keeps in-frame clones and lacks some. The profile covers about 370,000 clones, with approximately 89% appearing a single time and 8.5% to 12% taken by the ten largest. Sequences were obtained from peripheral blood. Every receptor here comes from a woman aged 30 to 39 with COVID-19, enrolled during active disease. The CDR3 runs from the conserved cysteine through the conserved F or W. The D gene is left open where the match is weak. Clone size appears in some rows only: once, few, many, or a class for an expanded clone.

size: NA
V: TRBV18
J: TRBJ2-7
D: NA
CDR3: CASSPGSSYEQYF
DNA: TGTGCCAGCTCACCGGGCAGTTCTTACGAGCAGTACTTC

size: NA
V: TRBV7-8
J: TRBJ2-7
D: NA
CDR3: CASSPRYEQYF
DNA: TGTGCCAGCAGCCCTAGATACGAGCAGTACTTC

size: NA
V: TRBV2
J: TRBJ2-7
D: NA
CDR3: CASSTGPKRIHEQYF
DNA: TGTGCCAGCAGTACTGGTCCTAAGCGCATACACGAGCAGTACTTC

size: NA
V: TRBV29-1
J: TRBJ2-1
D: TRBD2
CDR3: CSVDRSGTFWDEQFF
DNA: TGCAGCGTTGACCGTAGCGGGACTTTCTGGGATGAGCAGTTCTTC

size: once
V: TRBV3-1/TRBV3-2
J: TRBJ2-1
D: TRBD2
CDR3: CASSEGSGSDSYNEQFF
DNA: TGTGCCAGCAGCGAAGGAAGCGGGAGCGACTCCTACAATGAGCAGTTCTTC

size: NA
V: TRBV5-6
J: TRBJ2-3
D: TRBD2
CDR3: CASNSGRSTDTQYF
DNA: TGTGCCAGTAATAGCGGGAGGAGCACAGATACGCAGTATTTT

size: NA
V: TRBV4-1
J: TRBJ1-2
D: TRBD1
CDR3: CASSPQGARGYTF
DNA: TGCGCCAGCAGTCCCCAGGGGGCACGGGGCTACACCTTC

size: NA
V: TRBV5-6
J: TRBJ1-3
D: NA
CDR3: CASSLVPNSGNTIYF
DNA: TGTGCCAGCAGCTTGGTTCCAAACTCTGGAAACACCATATATTTT

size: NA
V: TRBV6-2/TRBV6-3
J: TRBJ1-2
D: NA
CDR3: CASSYQGGYGYTF
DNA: TGTGCCAGCAGTTATCAAGGGGGCTATGGCTACACCTTC

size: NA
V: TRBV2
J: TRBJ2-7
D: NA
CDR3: CASSLGTNWNYEQYF
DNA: TGTGCCAGCAGCCTCGGGACAAATTGGAACTACGAGCAGTACTTC

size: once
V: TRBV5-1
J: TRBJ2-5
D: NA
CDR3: CASSLTRQEQETQYF
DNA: TGCGCCAGCAGCTTGACCAGACAGGAACAAGAGACCCAGTACTTC

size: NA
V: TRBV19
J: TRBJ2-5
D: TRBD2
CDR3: CARGWGGEGQETQYF
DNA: TGTGCCCGGGGGTGGGGTGGGGAGGGTCAGGAGACCCAGTACTTC

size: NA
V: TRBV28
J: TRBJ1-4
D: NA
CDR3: CASRVRGRVPNEKLFF
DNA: TGTGCCAGCAGAGTTCGGGGGAGAGTACCTAATGAAAAACTGTTTTTT

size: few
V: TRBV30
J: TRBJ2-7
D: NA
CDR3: CAWSVHVGAGQYF
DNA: TGTGCCTGGAGTGTACATGTGGGCGCGGGGCAGTACTTC

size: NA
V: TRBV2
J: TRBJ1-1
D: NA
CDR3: CASNPLWGRSEAFF
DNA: TGTGCCAGCAACCCACTATGGGGGCGGTCTGAAGCTTTCTTT

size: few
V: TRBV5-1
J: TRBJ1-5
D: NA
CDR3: CASSSVAQPQHF
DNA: TGCGCCAGCAGCTCTGTAGCGCAGCCCCAGCATTTT

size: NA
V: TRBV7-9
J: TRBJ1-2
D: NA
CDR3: CASSLGGGTYYGYTF
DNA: TGTGCCAGCAGCTTAGGTGGCGGAACCTACTATGGCTACACCTTC

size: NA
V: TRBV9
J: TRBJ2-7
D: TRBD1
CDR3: CASSVTGGSYEQYF
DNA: TGTGCCAGCAGCGTGACAGGGGGCTCCTACGAGCAGTACTTC

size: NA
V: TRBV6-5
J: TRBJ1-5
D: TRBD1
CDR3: CASRTGASNQPQHF
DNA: TGTGCCAGCAGGACAGGGGCGAGCAATCAGCCCCAGCATTTT

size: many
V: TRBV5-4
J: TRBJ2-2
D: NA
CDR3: CASSLMGSGGELFF
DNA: TGTGCCAGCAGCTTGATGGGGAGTGGCGGGGAGCTGTTTTTT

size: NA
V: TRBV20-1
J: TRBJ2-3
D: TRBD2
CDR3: CSALSGDTQYF
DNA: TGCAGTGCTCTTAGCGGGGATACGCAGTATTTT

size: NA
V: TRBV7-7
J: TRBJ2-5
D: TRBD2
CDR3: CASSLGGRAGGETQYF
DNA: TGTGCTAGCAGCTTAGGGGGGCGAGCGGGAGGAGAGACCCAGTACTTC

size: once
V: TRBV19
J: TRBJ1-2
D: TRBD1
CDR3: CASTPDRGGIHPLGYTF
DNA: TGTGCCAGTACCCCAGACAGGGGGGGTATTCATCCCTTGGGCTACACCTTC

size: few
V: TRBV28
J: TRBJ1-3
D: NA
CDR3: CASSLGRSLGNTIYF
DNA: TGTGCCAGCAGTTTAGGGCGCTCGTTAGGAAACACCATATATTTT

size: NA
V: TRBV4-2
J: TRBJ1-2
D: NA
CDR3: CASSRQADSEANYGYTF
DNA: TGTGCCAGCAGCCGCCAAGCGGATTCGGAAGCTAACTATGGCTACACCTTC

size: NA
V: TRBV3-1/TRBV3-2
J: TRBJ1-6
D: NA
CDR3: CASSQATTGSTLHF
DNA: TGTGCCAGCAGCCAAGCTACCACAGGGTCTACCCTCCACTTT

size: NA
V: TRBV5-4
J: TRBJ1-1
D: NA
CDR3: CASSGAGTPYTEAFF
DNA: TGTGCCAGCAGCGGCGCCGGGACACCATACACTGAAGCTTTCTTT

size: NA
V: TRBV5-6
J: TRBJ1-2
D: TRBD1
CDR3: CASSLPGTGVYGYTF
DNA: TGTGCCAGCAGCCTACCCGGGACAGGGGTCTATGGCTACACCTTC

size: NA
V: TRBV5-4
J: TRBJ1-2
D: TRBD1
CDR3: CASSQGTGGDYGYTF
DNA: TGTGCCAGCAGCCAAGGGACAGGGGGAGACTATGGCTACACCTTC

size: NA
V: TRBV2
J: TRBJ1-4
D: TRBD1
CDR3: CASRDRRQGEGEKLFF
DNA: TGTGCCAGCAGAGACCGACGACAGGGGGAAGGGGAAAAACTGTTTTTT

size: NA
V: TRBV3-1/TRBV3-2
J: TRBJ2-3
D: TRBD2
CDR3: CASSQATSGRQYF
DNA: TGTGCCAGCAGCCAAGCAACTAGCGGGAGGCAGTATTTT

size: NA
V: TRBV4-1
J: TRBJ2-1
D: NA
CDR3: CASSQEAGFNEQFF
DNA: TGCGCCAGCAGCCAAGAGGCCGGGTTCAATGAGCAGTTCTTC

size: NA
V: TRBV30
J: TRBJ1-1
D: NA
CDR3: CASYRVEAFF
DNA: TGTGCCTCATACAGGGTTGAAGCTTTCTTT

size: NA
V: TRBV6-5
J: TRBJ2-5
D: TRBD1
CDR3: CAISRDREETQYF
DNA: TGTGCCATCAGTCGGGACAGGGAAGAGACCCAGTACTTC

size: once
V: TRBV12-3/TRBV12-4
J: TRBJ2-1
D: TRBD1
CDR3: CASSLRQGHEQFF
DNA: TGTGCCAGCAGTTTAAGACAGGGGCATGAGCAGTTCTTC

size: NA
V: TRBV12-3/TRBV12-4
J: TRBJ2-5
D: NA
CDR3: CASSLAEQETQYF
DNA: TGTGCCAGCAGTTTAGCAGAGCAAGAGACCCAGTACTTC

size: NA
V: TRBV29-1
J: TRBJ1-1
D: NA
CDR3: CSSTVNTEAFF
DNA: TGCAGCTCGACAGTGAACACTGAAGCTTTCTTT

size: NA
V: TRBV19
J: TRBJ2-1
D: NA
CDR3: CASSIAGGREQFF
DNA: TGTGCCAGTAGTATAGCCGGGGGGCGTGAGCAGTTCTTC

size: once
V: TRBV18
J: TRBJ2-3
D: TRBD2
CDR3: CASSPPVASGSTDTQYF
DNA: TGTGCCAGCTCACCACCGGTGGCTAGCGGAAGCACAGATACGCAGTATTTT

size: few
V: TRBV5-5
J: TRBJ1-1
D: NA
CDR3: CASSLGAGVNTEAFF
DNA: TGTGCCAGCAGCTTGGGGGCAGGGGTGAACACTGAAGCTTTCTTT

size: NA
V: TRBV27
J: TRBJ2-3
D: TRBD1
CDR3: CASSSPTGTGTDTQYF
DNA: TGTGCCAGCAGTTCCCCGACAGGGACGGGCACAGATACGCAGTATTTT